Each of the 3 T cell receptor beta chains below was sequenced from the same sample in a study of shared clonotypes between healthy human individuals. Libraries were prepared by immunoSEQ multiplex PCR; TCRdb keeps only in-frame clonotypes and omits some of them. Found here are about 1 million clones, more than 60% of them singletons; the top ten hold approximately 1.5%. Sequencing was carried out using memory CD4+ T cells sorted from blood. The subset: CD45RA-negative fraction. These receptors all stem from a man aged 18-30 years in good health.

Of note for this clone: Other DNA sequences within the sample encode an identical CDR3. This chain joins TRBV7-2 and TRBJ2-7; D is uncertain. The germline V gene has CDR1 SGHTA and CDR2 FQGNSA. Trimming removed 2 bases at V and 1 base at J, with 6 bases between. This CDR3 is built from 13 residues. This CDR3 reads CASSLSLSYEQYF. CDR3 DNA sequence: TGTGCCAGCAGCTTATCCCTATCCTACGAGCAGTACTTC.

V is TRBV5-6 and J is TRBJ2-1, with 10 bases identical to TRBD2. The V gene end was trimmed by 2 bases and the J gene end by 7 bases; junction bases not matched to a gene: 9. Germline CDR1 is SGHDT and CDR2 is YYEEEE. The CDR3 contains 16 residues. CDR3 DNA: TGTGCCAGCAGCTTCCGATTAGTAGCGGGGGGTAATGAGCAGTTCTTC. Translation gives CASSFRLVAGGNEQFF.

This chain joins TRBV7-9 and TRBJ2-5, with 8 bases identical to TRBD2. In germline, CDR1 is SEHNR, CDR2 FQNEAQ (reference sequence). The V gene end was trimmed by 1 base and the J gene end by 4 bases; junction bases not matched to a gene: 11. The length of the CDR3 is 17 residues. Written as DNA, the CDR3 is TGTGCCAGCAGCTTAGGGCAGCCGGGGGGGCTGAGAGAGACCCAGTACTTC. Protein product: CASSLGQPGGLRETQYF.